These 26 T cell receptor beta chains were sequenced from one sample in a study of OX40 agonist ivuxolimab in advanced cancers. Assay: immunoSEQ multiplex PCR; the TCRdb copy retains only in-frame clones and omits some. Of 67,000 or so clones in the sample, 70% to 90% were seen once. Sequences were derived from CD4+ or CD8+ T cells sorted from blood, sampled in a trial of the OX40 agonist ivuxolimab. The receptors derive from an adult with an advanced solid tumor such as melanoma, head and neck, liver or kidney cancer.

The CDR3 here is CAISPNEAVEAFF. Here the CDR3 DNA reads TGTGCCATCAGCCCGAACGAGGCAGTTGAAGCTTTCTTT. The V and J genes are TRBV10-3 and TRBJ1-1; D not certain. Germline assignment: CDR1 ENHRY and CDR2 SYGVKD. Trimming removed 6 bases at V and 7 bases at J, with 15 bases between. CDR3 length: 13 amino acids.

The chain employs TRBV2 and TRBJ2-4; the match to TRBD1 covers 7 bases. The junction had 5 bases not matched to a gene; V was cut back by 6 bases and J by 6 bases. The CDR3 totals 13 residues. Germline loops: CDR1 SNHLY, CDR2 FYNNEI. The chain's CDR3 is CASSRGQPNIQYF. The CDR3 coding sequence is TGTGCCAGCAGCAGGGGACAGCCAAACATTCAGTACTTC.

The chain couples TRBV5-1 to TRBJ2-2, with no clear D. Per the germline V gene, CDR1 is SGHRS and CDR2 is YFSETQ. The CDR3 runs 14 residues. Trimming cost V 4 bases and J 0 bases, with 7 bases left between them. This CDR3 reads CASSITSNTGELFF. The CDR3, as DNA: TGCGCCAGCAGCATCACGTCGAACACCGGGGAGCTGTTTTTT.

V gene TRBV28 combines with J gene TRBJ1-2, with 8 bases identical to TRBD1. The V gene end was trimmed by 7 bases and the J gene end by 7 bases; junction bases not matched to a gene: 11. The CDR3 runs 14 residues. Germline CDR1 reads MDHEN; CDR2 reads SYDVKM. CDR3 bases: TGTGCCAGCACTAGAGACAGGGGCCCCAGTGGCTACACCTTC. Its protein is CASTRDRGPSGYTF.

This clone occurred once. The J gene is TRBJ2-7, the V gene TRBV5-1; the D is unclear. The CDR3 is made up of 13 amino acids. The V end lost 1 base, the J end lost 2 bases, and 7 bases lay between the germline ends. Germline V CDR1 and CDR2: SGHRS, YFSETQ. This CDR3 reads CASSLSTAYEQYF. The CDR3 coding sequence is TGCGCCAGCAGCTTGTCCACGGCCTACGAGCAGTACTTC.

V gene TRBV18 combines with J gene TRBJ2-3; D may be TRBD1 (6 bases). Germline-derived CDR1 and CDR2 are KGHSH and LQKENI. Trimming cost V 4 bases and J 2 bases, with 16 bases left between them. This CDR3 comprises 16 residues. The CDR3, as DNA: TGTGCCAGCTCACTTTACTCAGGGGTCCACACAGATACGCAGTATTTT. This gives the protein CASSLYSGVHTDTQYF.

The chain links TRBV11-3 to TRBJ1-1, with D perhaps TRBD1 (6 bases). Trimming left V 3 bases short and J 5 bases short, with 16 bases between. Germline CDR1 and CDR2: SGHNT and YENEEA. The CDR3 is 15 amino acids. The CDR3 here is CASSFGGGKGTEAFF. The CDR3 DNA follows: TGTGCCAGCAGCTTCGGGGGCGGCAAAGGGACTGAAGCTTTCTTT.

The chain uses TRBV7-2 and TRBJ1-5; D is ambiguous. V lost 3 bases to trimming and J lost 5 bases, with 8 bases between them. The germline V gene has CDR1 SGHTA and CDR2 FQGNSA. This CDR3 comprises 13 residues. CDR3 loop: CASSFSEYQPQHF. The CDR3 coding sequence is TGTGCCAGCAGCTTCTCCGAATATCAGCCCCAGCATTTT.

The chain couples TRBV2 to TRBJ1-1, with 7 bases identical to TRBD1. CDR3 size: 14 residues. With V trimmed by 7 bases and J by 1 base, 6 bases remained unmatched. From germline, CDR1 is SNHLY and CDR2 FYNNEI. The CDR3 DNA sequence: TGTGCCAGCACCAGACAGGGTCGGAACACTGAAGCTTTCTTT. Protein sequence: CASTRQGRNTEAFF.

The V and J genes are TRBV6-5 and TRBJ1-1; unclear D gene. V was cut by 7 bases and J by 0 bases, with 6 bases left in between. The CDR3 loop spans 12 amino acids. In germline, CDR1 is MNHEY, CDR2 SVGAGI. The CDR3 coding sequence is TGTGCCAGCACCGAGATGAACACTGAAGCTTTCTTT. Encoded protein: CASTEMNTEAFF.

This chain connects TRBV18 to TRBJ2-3; D gene unclear. The CDR3 runs to 13 residues. The V end lost 5 bases, the J end lost 2 bases, and 8 bases lay between the germline ends. Germline CDR1 and CDR2: KGHSH and LQKENI. The CDR3 nucleotides are TGTGCCAGCTCAACGGAGTACACAGATACGCAGTATTTT. This encodes CASSTEYTDTQYF.

The genes are TRBV6-5 and TRBJ1-4; D is uncertain. The CDR3 extends over 14 amino acids. Germline lookup yields CDR1 MNHEY and CDR2 SVGAGI. V lost 5 bases to trimming and J lost 8 bases, with 15 bases between them. The CDR3 spells CASSIGSRGEKLFF. Here the CDR3 DNA reads TGTGCCAGCAGTATCGGGTCTCGGGGAGAAAAACTGTTTTTT.

The J gene is TRBJ2-2, the V gene TRBV7-2, with 9 bases lining up with TRBD2. The length of the CDR3 is 15 residues. The V gene's germline CDR1 is SGHTA and CDR2 FQGNSA. The ends lost 5 bases at V and 4 bases at J; junction bases unmatched: 5. The CDR3 DNA reads as TGTGCCAGCAGCCGACGAGCGGGGGGCACCGGGGAGCTGTTTTTT. It encodes CASSRRAGGTGELFF.

V and J are TRBV28 and TRBJ1-3, with 10 nucleotides matching TRBD1. The CDR3 sequence is 16 residues long. Trimming removed 6 bases from V and 6 bases from J; junction bases left unmatched: 11. CDR1 MDHEN and CDR2 SYDVKM come from the germline V gene. The CDR3 nucleotides read TGTGCCAGCAGACCATATTTGACAGGGGGCTTAAACACCATATATTTT. Translating gives CASRPYLTGGLNTIYF.

In its sample, this clone was seen a few times. This chain links TRBV6-5 with TRBJ1-2; D is ambiguous. From germline, CDR1 is MNHEY and CDR2 SVGAGI. Trimming removed 5 bases at V and 7 bases at J, with 14 bases between. CDR3 length: 13 amino acids. CDR3 sequence (DNA): TGTGCCAGCAGTCAAAAAGCAGGTCGTGGCTACACCTTC. Translation: CASSQKAGRGYTF.

The rearrangement joins TRBV18 to TRBJ2-1; D gene uncertain. CDR3 length equals 11 residues. The ends were cut back, 5 bases at V and 5 bases at J, with 4 bases in the middle. Germline V CDR1 and CDR2: KGHSH, LQKENI. The CDR3 reads CASSTNNEQFF. The DNA of the CDR3 is TGTGCCAGCTCAACTAACAATGAGCAGTTCTTC.

The genes are TRBV4-3 and TRBJ1-6; the D is unclear. CDR1 LGHNA and CDR2 YSLEER come from the germline V gene. CDR3 size: 15 residues. V gave up 0 bases and J gave up 7 bases, with 10 bases separating them. The CDR3 protein is CASSQEEYGNSPLHF. CDR3 in DNA: TGCGCCAGCAGCCAAGAGGAGTATGGGAATTCACCCCTCCACTTT.

V is TRBV25-1 and J is TRBJ2-2; 7 nucleotides agree with TRBD1. This CDR3 region has 15 residues. Germline V gene sequence: CDR1 MGHDK, CDR2 SYGVNS. Losses at the gene ends were 3 bases for V and 6 bases for J; bases not matched to a gene: 7. The CDR3 bases are TGTGCCAGCAGTGACAGACAGGGTAGGGCCGGGGAGCTGTTTTTT. Its translation: CASSDRQGRAGELFF.

This clone appeared a few times. V usage is TRBV28 and J usage is TRBJ2-3; no clear D. The CDR3 totals 12 residues. Trimming cost V 6 bases and J 4 bases, with 8 bases left between them. Germline V lookup: CDR1 MDHEN, CDR2 SYDVKM. As DNA, the CDR3 is TGTGCCAGCAGCCCTTGGGCAGATACGCAGTATTTT. Encoded protein: CASSPWADTQYF.

The rearrangement uses TRBV28 and TRBJ1-2; D ambiguous. Trimming removed 2 bases from V and 8 bases from J, with 9 bases in between. Germline V lookup: CDR1 MDHEN, CDR2 SYDVKM. The CDR3 loop spans 12 amino acids. CDR3 sequence: CASSLPGGGYTF. CDR3 coding DNA: TGTGCCAGCAGTTTACCCGGCGGGGGCTACACCTTC.

This chain links TRBV19 with TRBJ2-3, with 7 bases that match TRBD1. The CDR3 sequence is 15 residues long. Germline V gene sequence: CDR1 LNHDA, CDR2 SQIVND (reference sequence). The V gene end was trimmed by 7 bases and the J gene end by 2 bases; junction bases not matched to a gene: 9. The DNA for the CDR3 is TGTGCCAGTATGGGACGACAGGGAACCACAGATACGCAGTATTTT. Protein: CASMGRQGTTDTQYF.

This chain connects TRBV27 to TRBJ2-3; D perhaps matches TRBD2 (5 bases). V was cut by 8 bases and J by 1 base, with 7 bases left in between. The CDR3 spans 12 residues. Germline CDR1 is MNHEY and CDR2 is SMNVEV (reference sequence). Here the CDR3 reads CASRRGTDTQYF. The CDR3 region has the DNA TGTGCCAGCCGGCGGGGCACAGATACGCAGTATTTT.

CDR3 bases: TGTGCCAGCAGTGAACGGCTAATCTCTGGAAACACCATATATTTT. Translation: CASSERLISGNTIYF. The gene calls are TRBV27 and TRBJ1-3; D gene unclear. Germline-derived CDR1 and CDR2 are MNHEY and SMNVEV (reference sequence). The CDR3 has 15 amino acids. V lost 5 bases and J lost 0, with 11 bases in between.

CDR3 residues: CASSLDGTEQFF. The CDR3 DNA sequence: TGTGCCAGCAGCTTAGATGGGACTGAGCAGTTCTTC. The chain employs TRBV7-9 and TRBJ2-1, with D possibly called TRBD1 or TRBD2 (5 bases each). V was pared by 1 base and J by 9 bases, with 7 bases between. CDR1 is SEHNR and CDR2 is FQNEAQ in the germline V gene (reference sequence). The CDR3 length is 12 residues. The entire variable domain, with the rest obtained from reference TRBV7-9 and TRBJ2-1, is as follows: DTGVSQNPRHKITKRGQNVTFRCDPISEHNRLYWYRQTLGQGPEFLTYFQNEAQLEKSRLLSDRFSAERPKGSFSTLEIQRTEQGDSAMYLCASSLDGTEQFFGPGTRLTVL.

The rearrangement links TRBV21-1 to TRBJ2-2; the table assigns TRBD1, which was not confirmed against the DNA. TRBV21-1 is given as a pseudogene. The CDR3 has 14 residues. CDR3 sequence reads: CASSNRGNTGELFF. In nucleotides, the CDR3 is TGTGCCAGCAGCAACAGGGGAAACACCGGGGAGCTGTTTTTT.

The V gene is TRBV6-1, the J gene TRBJ1-6; D remains ambiguous. Germline assignment: CDR1 MNHNS and CDR2 SASEGT. V was shortened by 7 bases and J by 7 bases, with 8 bases between the two germline ends. This CDR3 is 12 amino acids long. The CDR3 sequence is CASKAVNSPLHF. The CDR3 DNA sequence: TGTGCCAGCAAGGCAGTGAATTCACCCCTCCACTTT.